This TCR beta chain stems from a study of cytotoxic CD8 clonotypes in ibrutinib-treated CLL (dated by TCRdb to the early 2020s). As for the study more broadly: The cohort included roughly 15 treatment-naive and some twelve relapsed/refractory patients; about 17 were IGHV unmutated. Partial responses were observed in roughly 24 patients and complete responses in 2; after a median follow-up of around 68 months, remission was maintained in approximately 14 patients and progression was observed in approximately 12. Response samples were taken after a median of around 13 months on treatment, ranging from about 6 to 40 months. An average of approximately 260,000 productive templates and tens of thousands of productive rearrangements was obtained per sample. Of the approximately 86 participants in the trial, roughly 26 had longitudinal samples available. Cryopreserved peripheral blood mononuclear cells were collected at three points: before therapy, at response, and at either sustained remission or disease progression. All remission and progressive disease samples were collected while patients were still receiving ibrutinib.

This specimen's time point label, interpreted: progressive disease on ibrutinib. For TCR beta library preparation, 1.5 to 2.5 micrograms of genomic DNA was extracted from cryopreserved PBMCs. Longitudinal blood samples from CLL patients on ibrutinib monotherapy underwent high-throughput TCR beta sequencing. Patients were enrolled in a phase 2 open-label single-center ibrutinib monotherapy trial. A MiSeq instrument was used for deep resolution sequencing, which targeted depths ranging from 1 in 1 million up to 1 in 200,000 T cells, with coverage averaging 10x for each clonotype. The immunoSEQ hsTCRB Kit was used to generate the TCR beta libraries. The authors' analysis ran thus. The data were analyzed with ImmunoSEQ Analyzer and ImmunoSEQ Data Assistant, and V, D and J gene assignments followed IMGT definitions. Clonality, which ranges from 0 to 1, was calculated as one minus the normalized Shannon entropy of productive rearrangement frequencies. Only overrepresented clonotypes making up at least 0.05% of each patient's repertoire were included in the public clonotype analysis. Some twelve repertoires from age-matched healthy donors, obtained from immuneACCESS, served as clonality controls. TCRdb obtained this table from immuneACCESS and retained in-frame rearrangements with V and J assigned. These tables miss some clones; where compared with another copy, unresolved V genes account for less than half of the shortfall, and the remainder is unexplained. V and J calls and clone size are those listed in that table; D and trimming were worked out from the DNA. The sample contains over 250,000 clones, approximately 76% of them found a single time. The top ten clones comprise about 5.3% of the sample.

About this clone itself: Its cognate antigen has yet to be identified. Per-base qualities were not stored, and no clone one base away is much larger.

Paper-wide results and their limitations: Sampling times were not matched between patients in sustained remission and patients whose disease was progressing, and lymph node repertoires were not examined. An increase in clonality was observed at ibrutinib response, with clonality remaining stable during sustained remission and falling back toward baseline at progression. Baseline clonality was found to be higher than that of age-matched healthy donors and was strongly correlated with circulating CD8+ T-cell counts. Public clonotypes were rare and either shrank or stayed stable during treatment, and the rise in clonality at ibrutinib response reflected expansion of private clonotypes.

V was cut back by 1 base and J by 8 bases, leaving a gap of 12 bases between them. The germline V gene gives CDR1 as MNHNS and CDR2 as SASEGT. The CDR3 numbers 14 residues from cysteine through phenylalanine. Only the CDR3 region is kept as DNA, spanning 42 bases read in frame from base 1. This receptor was obtained from a human donor with chronic lymphocytic leukemia. Recombination connected TRBV6-1 to TRBJ2-1; the D gene lacks a confident call. The material was PBMCs, obtained at disease progression, from a patient treated with ibrutinib. CDR3 sequence: CASSEDSYWDEQFF. Read as DNA, the sequence is TGTGCCAGCAGTGAAGATTCCTATTGGGATGAGCAGTTCTTC.